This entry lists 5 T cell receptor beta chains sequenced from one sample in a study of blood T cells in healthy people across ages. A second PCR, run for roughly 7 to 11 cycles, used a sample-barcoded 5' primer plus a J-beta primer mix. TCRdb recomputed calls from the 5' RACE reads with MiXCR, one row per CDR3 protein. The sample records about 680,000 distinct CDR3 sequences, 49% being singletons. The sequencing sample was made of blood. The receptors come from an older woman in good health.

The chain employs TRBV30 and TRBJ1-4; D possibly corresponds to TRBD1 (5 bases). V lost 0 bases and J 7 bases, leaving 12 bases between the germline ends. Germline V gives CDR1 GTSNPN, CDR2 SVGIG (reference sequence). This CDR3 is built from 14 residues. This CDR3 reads CAWSVGREAEKLFF. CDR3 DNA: TGTGCCTGGAGTGTTGGCAGGGAGGCTGAAAAACTGTTTTTT.

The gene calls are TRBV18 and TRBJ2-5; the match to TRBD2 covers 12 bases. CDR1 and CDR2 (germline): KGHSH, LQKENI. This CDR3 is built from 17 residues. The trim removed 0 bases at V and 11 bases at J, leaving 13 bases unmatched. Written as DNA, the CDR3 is TGTGCCAGCTCACCACCATCTAGCGGGAGGGCCAACTATGAGCAGTACTTC. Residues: CASSPPSSGRANYEQYF.

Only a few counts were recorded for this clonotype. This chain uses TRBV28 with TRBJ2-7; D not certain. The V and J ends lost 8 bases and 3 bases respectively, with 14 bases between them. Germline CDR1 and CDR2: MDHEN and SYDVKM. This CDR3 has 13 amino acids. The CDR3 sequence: CASGPGGIYEQYF. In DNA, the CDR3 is TGTGCCAGCGGTCCGGGTGGAATCTACGAGCAGTACTTC. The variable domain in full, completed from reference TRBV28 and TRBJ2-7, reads DVKVTQSSRYLVKRTGEKVFLECVQDMDHENMFWYRQDPGLGLRLIYFSYDVKMKEKGDIPEGYSVSREKKERFSLILESASTNQTSMYLCASGPGGIYEQYFGPGTRLTVT.

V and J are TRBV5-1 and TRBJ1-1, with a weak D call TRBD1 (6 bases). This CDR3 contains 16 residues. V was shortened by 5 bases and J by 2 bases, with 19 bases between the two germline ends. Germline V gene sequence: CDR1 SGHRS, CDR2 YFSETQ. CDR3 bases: TGCGCCAGCAGAGGGGGAGGTATGATTGGTAACACTGAAGCTTTCTTT. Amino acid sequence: CASRGGGMIGNTEAFF.

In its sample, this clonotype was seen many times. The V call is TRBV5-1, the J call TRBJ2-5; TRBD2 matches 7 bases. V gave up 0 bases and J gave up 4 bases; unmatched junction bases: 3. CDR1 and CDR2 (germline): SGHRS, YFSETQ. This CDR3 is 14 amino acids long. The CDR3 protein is CASSLERLAETQYF. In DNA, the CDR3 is TGCGCCAGCAGCTTGGAGAGACTAGCAGAGACCCAGTACTTC.